The T cell receptor (beta chain) described here comes from a study of early T cells in non-severe SARS-CoV-2 infection (dated by TCRdb to the early 2020s). Looking at the study overall: Because TCR sequencing was done on bulk RNA from unsorted whole blood, the alpha and beta chains could not be paired.

General study outcomes and caveats: VDJdb matching was skewed toward anti-spike CD8 responses and likely underestimated virus-specific expansions, missing private and CD4 specificities.

A case-control design nested within a healthcare worker cohort in London, UK, was used, with weekly nasopharyngeal swab PCR tests and blood sampling performed. Healthcare workers were recruited during the week of the UK lockdown, between 23 and 31 March 2020, and followed weekly for up to roughly 15 weeks. V is pruned by 5 bases and J by 5 bases, leaving 8 bases of the junction without a gene match. Taken from cysteine to phenylalanine, the CDR3 has 15 residues. Just the 45-base CDR3 DNA is kept, in frame starting at base 1. The germline V gene yields MDHEN for CDR1 and SYDVKM for CDR2. This clonotype was counted only a few times. Its antigen is not yet known. Nothing much larger sits one base from this clone, and base qualities are not available. Libraries came from 5' RACE. Sequenced using a NextSeq 500. To correct for sequencing error and PCR bias, the TCR library protocol tagged individual cDNA molecules with unique molecular identifiers. Both TCR alpha and beta chains were sequenced, and tight co-correlation was observed between alpha and beta sequence abundances in each sample. For the original study's pipeline: Decombinator V4 was used to annotate TCR sequences for V gene, J gene and CDR3. Expanded TCRs were defined as changing significantly between any two time points under a Poisson model with p below 0.0001. Abundances of TCRs were expressed as counts per million after normalisation to the total number of TCRs sequenced in each sample. TRAV1-2 paired with TRAJ12, TRAJ20 or TRAJ33 defined MAIT TCRs, while TRAV10 paired with TRAJ18 defined iNKT TCRs. VDJdb, accessed on 1 November 2021, was searched for TCRs annotated for CMV, EBV and SARS-CoV-2, and TCRs annotated for more than one antigen were excluded. TCRdb passed the public sequencing reads through fastp at Q25 and MiXCR, retaining productive beta sequences. Rows with a matching CDR3 protein are joined into one entry that keeps the most common DNA and genes. These V and J calls originate from TCRdb's pipeline instead of the authors' own analysis. The sample records about 80,000 distinct CDR3 sequences, 11% to 15% of which are singletons. The top ten clonotypes cover approximately 11% of the sample.

Sequencing used whole blood. The TCR comes from an adult who was a healthcare worker with PCR-confirmed SARS-CoV-2 infection or an uninfected control (not recorded which). The V gene is TRBV28 and the J gene is TRBJ2-5; 10 bases in the middle match TRBD1. CDR3 reads: CASSLGTGVRETQYF. DNA sequence: TGTGCCAGCAGTCTGGGGACAGGGGTTAGGGAGACCCAGTACTTC.